This T cell receptor (beta chain) was profiled in a study of OX40 agonist ivuxolimab in advanced cancers. In the study overall: Eligibility admitted prior anti-PD-1, anti-PD-L1 or anti-CTLA-4 therapy; 30% to 40% had some.

Study-wide results and caveats: On average, CD8+ T cells showed a greater number of expanded clones than CD4+. Among patients with partial responses at 0.1-3.0 mg/kg, clonal expansion was among the lowest. Still undetermined is the antigen specificity of the expanded peripheral T cells.

As for this clone: The antigen is undetermined.

Produced via immunoSEQ multiplex PCR; TCRdb's table is partial and in-frame only. The sample consists of roughly 80,000 clones, approximately 85% of them appearing once. Trimming at V came to 3 bases and at J to 9 bases, leaving 6 bases not matched to a gene. This CDR3 has 16 residues. The V gene's germline CDR1 is MDHEN and CDR2 SYDVKM. V gene TRBV28 combines with J gene TRBJ1-6; 12 bases map to TRBD1. The receptor comes from an adult with an advanced solid tumor such as melanoma, head and neck, liver or kidney cancer. The material was CD4+ or CD8+ T cells sorted from blood, obtained in a trial of the OX40 agonist ivuxolimab. In DNA, the CDR3 is TGTGCCAGCAGTTTCCCGGGACAGGGGGCTCGTTCACCCCTCCACTTT. Its translation is CASSFPGQGARSPLHF.